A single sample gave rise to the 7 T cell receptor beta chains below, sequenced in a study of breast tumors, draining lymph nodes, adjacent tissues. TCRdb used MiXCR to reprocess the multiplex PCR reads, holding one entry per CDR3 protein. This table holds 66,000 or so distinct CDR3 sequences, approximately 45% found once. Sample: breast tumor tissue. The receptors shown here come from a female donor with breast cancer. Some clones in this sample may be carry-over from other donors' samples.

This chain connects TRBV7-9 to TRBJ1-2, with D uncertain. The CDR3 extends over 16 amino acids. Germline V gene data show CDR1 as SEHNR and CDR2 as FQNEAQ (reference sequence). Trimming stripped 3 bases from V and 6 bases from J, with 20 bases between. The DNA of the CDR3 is TGTGCCAGCAGCTTGGGTGGGGTCGGAGGTCGGGATGGCTACACCTTC. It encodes CASSLGGVGGRDGYTF.

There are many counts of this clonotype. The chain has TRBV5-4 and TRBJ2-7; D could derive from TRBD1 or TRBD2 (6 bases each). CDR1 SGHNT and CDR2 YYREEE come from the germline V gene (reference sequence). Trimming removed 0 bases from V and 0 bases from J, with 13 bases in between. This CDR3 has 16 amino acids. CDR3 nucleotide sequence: TGTGCCAGCAGCTTGGTTGGCGGGACAAGCTCCTACGAGCAGTACTTC. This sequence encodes CASSLVGGTSSYEQYF.

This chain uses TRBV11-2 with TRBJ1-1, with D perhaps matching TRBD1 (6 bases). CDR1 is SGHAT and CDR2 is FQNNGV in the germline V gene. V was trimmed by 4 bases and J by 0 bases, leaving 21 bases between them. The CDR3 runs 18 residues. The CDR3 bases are TGTGCCAGCAGCTCACTATACCCCCGGGACACTCTGAACACTGAAGCTTTCTTT. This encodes CASSSLYPRDTLNTEAFF.

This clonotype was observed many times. Written as DNA, the CDR3 is TGTGCCAGCAGTTTATGGACAGCGTTGGTAGCCAAAAACATTCAGTACTTC. Translating gives CASSLWTALVAKNIQYF. The V call is TRBV12-3 or TRBV12-4, the J call TRBJ2-4; D is perhaps TRBD1 (6 bases). V was shortened by 2 bases and J by 0 bases, with 14 bases between the two germline ends. The CDR3 runs 17 residues.

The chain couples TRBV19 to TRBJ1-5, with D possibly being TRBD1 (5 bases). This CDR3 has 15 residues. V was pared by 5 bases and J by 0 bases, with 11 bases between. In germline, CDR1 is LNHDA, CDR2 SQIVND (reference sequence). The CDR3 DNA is TGTGCCAGTAGTTTCGGGGGTCTTAGCAATCAGCCCCAGCATTTT. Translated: CASSFGGLSNQPQHF. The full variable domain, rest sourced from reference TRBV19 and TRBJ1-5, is DGGITQSPKYLFRKEGQNVTLSCEQNLNHDAMYWYRQDPGQGLRLIYYSQIVNDFQKGDIAEGYSVSREKKESFPLTVTSAQKNPTAFYLCASSFGGLSNQPQHFGDGTRLSIL.

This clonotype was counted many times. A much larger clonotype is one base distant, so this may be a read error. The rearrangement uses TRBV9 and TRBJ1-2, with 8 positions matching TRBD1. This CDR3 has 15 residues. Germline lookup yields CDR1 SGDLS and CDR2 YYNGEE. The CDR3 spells CASSVASTGEAGSTF. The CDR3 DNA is TGTGCCAGCAGCGTAGCATCGACAGGGGAGGCTGGCTCCACCTTC.

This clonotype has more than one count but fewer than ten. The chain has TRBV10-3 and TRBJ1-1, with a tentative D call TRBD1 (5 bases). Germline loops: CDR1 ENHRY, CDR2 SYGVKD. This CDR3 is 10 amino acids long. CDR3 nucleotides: TGTGGGGAAGGGGACACTGAAGCTTTCTTT. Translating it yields CGEGDTEAFF.